This record concerns one T cell receptor (beta chain) sequence. What it recognizes is unknown. Germline V gives CDR1 MDHEN, CDR2 SYDVKM. The CDR3 totals 13 residues. The V end was cut by 7 bases, the J end by 2 bases, with 12 bases between. These data belong to a study of T cells in Graves' hyperthyroidism and ophthalmopathy. Study findings and constraints: Most thyroid clonotypes that were expanded above 0.001 also turned up in blood. Median prediction lead before ophthalmopathy onset was around seven months with the model. Through a model of 13 V-J features, ophthalmopathy was separated from stable hyperthyroidism.

TCR beta CDR3 regions were amplified from RNA transcripts. HTBI primers were employed in a first-round RT-PCR of the TCR CDR3. TCRdb fed the multiplex PCR reads into MiXCR, producing one record per CDR3 protein. The profile shows more than 600,000 distinct CDR3 sequences, roughly 15% of them singletons. Graves' hyperthyroidism was deemed stable given no ophthalmopathy progression within 18 months. The source material was blood. The chain uses TRBV28 and TRBJ2-7; no definite D call. The origin of this receptor is a man between 18 and 35 years old with Graves' hyperthyroidism. This CDR3 is CASNQTPAYEQYF. The CDR3 DNA follows: TGTGCCAGCAACCAAACGCCAGCCTACGAGCAGTACTTC.